The entry that follows covers one T cell receptor (beta chain) sequence. No cognate antigen has been identified for it. Base qualities are not provided; no much larger clone lies one nucleotide away. These data belong to a study of T cell responses to AZD1222 COVID-19 vaccine (dated by TCRdb to 2020 to 2022). With respect to the entire study: TCR sequencing was performed for over 230 trial participants, of whom around 200 were given two doses of AZD1222 and around 25 were given two doses of MenACWY control vaccine. Trial participants were enrolled by age into 18-55, 56-69 and 70-plus year subgroups, with about 150, 28 and 57 TCR-sequenced participants respectively. What the research found in general, with its limitations: Conclusions about previously exposed vaccinees are limited because only 5 or 6 AZD1222 recipients were SARS-CoV-2 seropositive at baseline. After two AZD1222 doses, both the breadth and the depth of spike-specific TCRs were significantly higher than at day 0 and than in MenACWY recipients. In the small 56-69-year group, the increase in depth fell short of significance, most likely because of low power. Epitopes outside the regions mutated in the B.1.351 and B.1.1.7 variants were reportedly recognized by nearly half of the unique spike-specific TCRs. Because no day 14 peak-response samples were available, repertoires were characterized only after the peak T cell response. The whole spike protein was spanned by vaccine-associated CD4 TCRs, and dominant responses were seen in regions 160-218 and 743-854. Most participants were white British and females outnumbered males, and the authors suggested that clonal diversity may have been underestimated.

The CDR3 regions of human TCRbeta chains were analyzed by immunosequencing. On the study's bioinformatics: TCRs in the repertoires were matched against a reference library of SARS-CoV-2-specific TCRs that had been generated with the MIRA antigen-specificity platform. Breadth was defined as the fraction of unique TCRs that were SARS-CoV-2-associated. Depth was defined as the fraction of total T cells that were SARS-CoV-2-associated. Using the MIRA data, each spike-specific TCR was assigned both to the spike region to which the TCR was reactive and to a CD4 or CD8 class. Log10-transformed breadth and depth values were compared by one-way ANOVA with Sidak's multiple comparisons tests. TCRdb obtained this table from immuneACCESS and retained in-frame rearrangements with V and J assigned. These tables miss some clones; where compared with another copy, unresolved V genes account for less than half of the shortfall, and the remainder is unexplained. V and J calls and clone size are copied from that table; D and trimming were computed from the DNA. For this sample the table gives fewer than 110,000 clones, of which 90% to 95% were detected only once. The top ten constitute roughly 6.2% of the sample.

The time point label, read with the paper, signifies: about 28 days (+/-7) after the second vaccine dose. AZD1222 recipients with second doses at about 4 weeks or about 12 weeks were pooled, because spike-specific TCR depth and breadth did not differ between schedules. The vaccinee samples were drawn from two UK trials, COV001 and COV002, one of which was a single-blind randomized controlled phase 2/3 trial testing AZD1222 (ChAdOx1 nCoV-19) in healthy adults. Trial participant PBMC samples were collected at day 0 and day 28 after the second dose for TCRbeta chain sequencing. This receptor was obtained from an adult who received the AZD1222 COVID-19 vaccine. The sequenced sample was peripheral blood, obtained 28 days after the second AZD1222 dose.

The nucleotides read TGTGCCACCAGCACATGGGACAGGAATCAGCCCCAGCATTTT. It specifies CATSTWDRNQPQHF. Recombination linked TRBV15 to TRBJ1-5; 8 central bases correspond to TRBD1. CDR1 and CDR2 are read off the germline V gene (reference sequence) as LNHNV and YYDKDF. The cysteine opens and the phenylalanine closes a CDR3 of 14 amino acids. The kept DNA is CDR3 alone, 42 bases in frame from the first base. Germline trimming amounts to 4 bases on V and 4 bases on J, with 3 as the count of junction bases outside the gene matches. Here the CDR3 is joined to the reference TRBV15 and TRBJ1-5 genes, and the full variable domain is: DAMVIQNPRYQVTQFGKPVTLSCSQTLNHNVMYWYQQKSSQAPKLLFHYYDKDFNNEADTPDNFQSRRPNTSFCFLDIRSPGLGDTAMYLCATSTWDRNQPQHFGDGTRLSIL.